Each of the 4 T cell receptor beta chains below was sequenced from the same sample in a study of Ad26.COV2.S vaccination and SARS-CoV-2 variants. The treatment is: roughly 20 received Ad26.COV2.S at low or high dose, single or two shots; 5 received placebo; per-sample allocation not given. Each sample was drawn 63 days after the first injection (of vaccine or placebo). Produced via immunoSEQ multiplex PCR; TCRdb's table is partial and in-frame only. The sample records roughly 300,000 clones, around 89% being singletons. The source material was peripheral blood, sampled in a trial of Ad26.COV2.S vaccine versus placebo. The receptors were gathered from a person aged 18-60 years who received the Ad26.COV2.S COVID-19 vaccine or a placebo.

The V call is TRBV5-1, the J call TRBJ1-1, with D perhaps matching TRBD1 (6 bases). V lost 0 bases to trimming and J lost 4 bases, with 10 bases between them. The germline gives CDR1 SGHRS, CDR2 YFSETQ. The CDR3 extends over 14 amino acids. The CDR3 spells CASSLATGPTEAFF. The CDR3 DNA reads TGCGCCAGCAGCTTGGCAACAGGGCCCACTGAAGCTTTCTTT.

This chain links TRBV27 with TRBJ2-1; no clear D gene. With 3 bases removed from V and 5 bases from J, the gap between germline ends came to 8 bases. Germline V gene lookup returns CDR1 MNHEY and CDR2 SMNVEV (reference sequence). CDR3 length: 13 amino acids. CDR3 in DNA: TGTGCCAGCAGTTTTGCCCTCCACAATGAGCAGTTCTTC. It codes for CASSFALHNEQFF.

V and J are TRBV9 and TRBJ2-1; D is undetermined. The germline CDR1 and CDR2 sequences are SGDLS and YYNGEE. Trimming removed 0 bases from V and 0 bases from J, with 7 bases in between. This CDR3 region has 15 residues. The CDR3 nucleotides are TGTGCCAGCAGCGTAGATGGGAACTCCTACAATGAGCAGTTCTTC. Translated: CASSVDGNSYNEQFF. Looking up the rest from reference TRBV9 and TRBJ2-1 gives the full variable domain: DSGVTQTPKHLITATGQRVTLRCSPRSGDLSVYWYQQSLDQGLQFLIQYYNGEERAKGNILERFSAQQFPDLHSELNLSSLELGDSALYFCASSVDGNSYNEQFFGPGTRLTVL.

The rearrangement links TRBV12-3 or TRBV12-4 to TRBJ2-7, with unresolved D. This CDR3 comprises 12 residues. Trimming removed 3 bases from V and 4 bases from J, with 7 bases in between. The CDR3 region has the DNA TGTGCCAGCAGTTTGTCGGGTTACGAGCAGTACTTC. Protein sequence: CASSLSGYEQYF.